The 23 T cell receptor beta chains reported below all come from one sample, sequenced in a study of control samples from healthy donors and cancer patients. Only in-frame clones appear in the TCRdb table, and some are missing; sequencing was by immunoSEQ multiplex PCR. The repertoire holds roughly 69,000 clones, about 83% seen once, with approximately 15% in the top ten. Source material: blood. These receptors came from a man in his 60s in good health.

The rearrangement joins TRBV13 to TRBJ2-7; the D gene is possibly TRBD2 (6 bases). V gave up 5 bases and J gave up 0 bases, with 17 bases separating them. The CDR3 is 16 amino acids. In germline, CDR1 is PRHDT, CDR2 FYEKMQ (reference sequence). The CDR3 region is CASSKGLPSLSYEQYF. The CDR3 nucleotides are TGTGCCAGCAGCAAAGGACTACCGAGCCTCTCCTACGAGCAGTACTTC.

The rearrangement links TRBV3-1 (or the pseudogene TRBV3-2) to TRBJ2-5; D gene unclear. Germline CDR1 LGHDT, CDR2 YNNKEL (reference sequence). This CDR3 is 12 amino acids long. V lost 1 base, J lost 3 bases, and 3 bases lay in between. The CDR3 DNA sequence: TGTGCCAGCAGCCAAGGAGAAGAGACCCAGTACTTC. As protein: CASSQGEETQYF.

CDR3 amino acids: CASSQDSGSPNSPLHF. The CDR3 DNA is TGCGCCAGCAGCCAAGATTCCGGCAGCCCCAATTCACCCCTCCACTTT. The chain combines TRBV4-3 with TRBJ1-6; D gene ambiguous. V shed 0 bases and J shed 7 bases, with 13 bases lying between them. Germline V lookup: CDR1 LGHNA, CDR2 YSLEER. The CDR3 length is 16 residues.

The chain combines TRBV7-2 with TRBJ2-7, with 9 bases that match TRBD2. Trimming removed 6 bases from V and 7 bases from J; junction bases left unmatched: 19. The CDR3 loop spans 17 amino acids. The germline V gene has CDR1 SGHTA and CDR2 FQGNSA. CDR3 region: CASSSLGGREGPREQYF. As DNA, the CDR3 is TGTGCCAGCAGTTCATTAGGAGGGCGGGAGGGCCCTCGAGAGCAGTACTTC.

This clone is medium-sized by share. The J gene is TRBJ1-2, the V gene TRBV4-1; D possibly corresponds to TRBD1 (5 bases). CDR3 length equals 18 residues. Trimming removed 1 base from V and 2 bases from J, with 20 bases in between. Germline CDR1 is MGHRA and CDR2 is YSYEKL. DNA of the CDR3: TGCGCCAGCAGCCAAGTTCCCTTCGTTGAGGGGATGAACTATGGCTACACCTTC. Its translation is CASSQVPFVEGMNYGYTF.

In its sample, this clone was seen once. The gene calls are TRBV14 and TRBJ1-2; weak D call: TRBD1 (5 bases). The length of the CDR3 is 15 residues. The germline V gene encodes CDR1 SGHDN and CDR2 FVKESK. V dropped 0 bases and J dropped 4 bases, with 12 bases sitting between them. The CDR3 DNA sequence: TGTGCCAGCAGCCAAGAAGGACGGGGCCTCTATGGCTACACCTTC. It translates to CASSQEGRGLYGYTF.

The chain employs TRBV7-2 and TRBJ2-7, with D perhaps TRBD2 (6 bases). The CDR3 has 16 residues. V was shortened by 0 bases and J by 7 bases, with 19 bases between the two germline ends. The germline gives CDR1 SGHTA, CDR2 FQGNSA. The CDR3 here is CASSLAGTATLGEQYF. The CDR3 DNA is TGTGCCAGCAGCTTAGCTGGGACTGCTACCTTGGGGGAGCAGTACTTC.

The genes are TRBV28 and TRBJ1-2, with D unresolved. Germline CDR1 is MDHEN and CDR2 is SYDVKM. The CDR3 loop spans 15 amino acids. Trimming stripped 6 bases from V and 7 bases from J, with 21 bases between. The CDR3: CASSPSGPPALGYTF. CDR3 coding DNA: TGTGCCAGCAGCCCAAGCGGGCCACCAGCCCTTGGCTACACCTTC.

J is TRBJ2-5 and V is TRBV3-1 (or the pseudogene TRBV3-2); unclear D gene. Trimming removed 0 bases at V and 1 base at J, with 18 bases between. The germline V gene has CDR1 LGHDT and CDR2 YNNKEL (reference sequence). CDR3 size: 18 residues. CDR3 region: CASSQDLSSNGVQETQYF. The CDR3 nucleotides read TGTGCCAGCAGCCAAGATCTGTCATCCAATGGGGTCCAAGAGACCCAGTACTTC.

The chain joins TRBV5-1 to TRBJ2-2; possible D gene TRBD2, 5 bases. Per the germline V gene, CDR1 is SGHRS and CDR2 is YFSETQ. CDR3 length equals 16 residues. V lost 0 bases and J lost 0, with 9 bases in between. CDR3 in amino acids: CASSLALAANTGELFF. In nucleotides, the CDR3 is TGCGCCAGCAGCTTGGCGCTAGCAGCGAACACCGGGGAGCTGTTTTTT.

The chain couples TRBV7-9 to TRBJ1-6; 7 positions agree with TRBD1. This CDR3 has 14 amino acids. V lost 4 bases, J lost 10 bases, and 7 bases stayed unmatched. Germline V gene lookup returns CDR1 SEHNR and CDR2 FQNEAQ (reference sequence). The CDR3 spells CASSSTTGDSPLHF. Here the CDR3 DNA reads TGTGCCAGCAGCTCAACTACAGGGGACTCACCCCTCCACTTT.

The rearrangement joins TRBV6-2 or TRBV6-3 to TRBJ2-7; 11 bases line up with TRBD2. The CDR3 covers 15 residues. CDR1 is MNHEY, CDR2 SVGEGT, per germline. Unmatched junction bases numbered 7, after V lost 5 bases and J lost 4 bases. The CDR3: CASSRLAGNRYEQYF. The CDR3, as DNA: TGTGCCAGCAGTCGACTAGCGGGAAATAGGTACGAGCAGTACTTC.

The J gene is TRBJ2-3, the V gene TRBV9; D gene unclear. This CDR3 has 14 residues. Germline values: CDR1 SGDLS, CDR2 YYNGEE. V lost 1 base and J lost 4, with 10 bases in between. The CDR3 DNA is TGTGCCAGCAGCGTACGACAAGAAGCAGATACGCAGTATTTT. Translating gives CASSVRQEADTQYF.

The genes are TRBV7-8 and TRBJ2-7; either TRBD1 or TRBD2 may fit D (5 bases each). This CDR3 has 14 residues. V was clipped by 6 bases and J by 1 base, with 13 bases between them. Germline values: CDR1 SGHVS, CDR2 FQNEAQ. CDR3 DNA sequence: TGTGCCAGCAGGCAGGGAGAGATTTCCTACGAGCAGTACTTC. Translated, it gives CASRQGEISYEQYF.

The chain carries TRBV15 and TRBJ1-3; 9 bases fit TRBD1. The CDR3 totals 14 residues. Germline V lookup: CDR1 LNHNV, CDR2 YYDKDF (reference sequence). With V trimmed by 3 bases and J by 9 bases, 6 bases remained unmatched. The CDR3 DNA reads TGTGCCACCAGCAGGGACAGGGGTAGGCTCACCATATATTTT. Translated, it gives CATSRDRGRLTIYF.

The chain couples TRBV6-1 to TRBJ1-1; D is ambiguous. The germline gives CDR1 MNHNS, CDR2 SASEGT. V dropped 2 bases and J dropped 1 base, with 8 bases sitting between them. CDR3 size: 14 residues. The DNA of the CDR3 is TGTGCCAGCAGTGAACTGGGAGGGAACACTGAAGCTTTCTTT. Amino acids: CASSELGGNTEAFF.

The V and J genes are TRBV7-2 and TRBJ2-7; TRBD2 agrees at 7 bases. Germline CDR1 SGHTA, CDR2 FQGNSA. There are 14 residues in the CDR3. V was pared by 1 base and J by 3 bases, with 3 bases of the junction left unmatched. The CDR3 coding sequence is TGTGCCAGCAGCTTAGGCGGGAGAGGCTACGAGCAGTACTTC. Translation: CASSLGGRGYEQYF.

In its sample, this clone was seen once. The CDR3 coding sequence is TGTGCCAGTAGTATCGGTTTTGGTAGGCAGGGGAACACTGAAGCTTTCTTT. Amino acid sequence: CASSIGFGRQGNTEAFF. V is TRBV19 and J is TRBJ1-1; D may be TRBD1 (5 bases). V dropped 3 bases and J dropped 1 base, with 18 bases sitting between them. The CDR3 sequence is 17 residues long. Per the germline V gene, CDR1 is LNHDA and CDR2 is SQIVND (reference sequence).

A few counts support this clone. In nucleotides, the CDR3 is TGTGCCAGCAGCTTACCACTAGCGGGACCCACAGATACGCAGTATTTT. Translating it yields CASSLPLAGPTDTQYF. The V gene is TRBV11-2, the J gene TRBJ2-3, with 10 bases fitting TRBD2. The CDR3 consists of 16 residues. V trimming: 2 bases; J trimming: 2 bases; junction bases outside the gene matches: 4. Germline values: CDR1 SGHAT, CDR2 FQNNGV.

The chain uses TRBV11-3 and TRBJ2-3, with D possibly being TRBD2 (6 bases). Trimming cost V 4 bases and J 0 bases, with 8 bases left between them. CDR3 length: 14 residues. Germline loops: CDR1 SGHNT, CDR2 YENEEA. The CDR3 is CASSSGTSTDTQYF. As DNA, the CDR3 is TGTGCCAGCAGCTCCGGGACTAGCACAGATACGCAGTATTTT.

This chain joins TRBV6-1 and TRBJ2-2, with 8 bases lining up with TRBD1. V shed 5 bases and J 3 bases; nucleotides not matched to a gene: 5. The CDR3 sequence is 15 residues long. Germline CDR1 and CDR2: MNHNS and SASEGT. The CDR3 here is CASSTRQGYTGELFF. CDR3 nucleotides: TGTGCCAGCAGTACCCGACAGGGGTACACCGGGGAGCTGTTTTTT.

This rearrangement joins TRBV5-5 to TRBJ2-7, with D unclear. Trimming shortened V by 4 bases and J by 2 bases, and 13 bases separated the two germline ends. Germline V CDR1 and CDR2: SGHKS, YYEKEE (reference sequence). The CDR3 runs to 14 residues. CDR3: CASSINFYAYEQYF. CDR3 nucleotide sequence: TGTGCCAGCAGCATTAATTTCTACGCCTACGAGCAGTACTTC.

This sequence joins TRBV5-8 and TRBJ2-3; 8 nucleotides match TRBD2. CDR1 SGHTS and CDR2 YDEGEE come from the germline V gene. This CDR3 spans 14 amino acids. Trimming cost V 4 bases and J 5 bases; bases outside gene matches: 6. CDR3 loop: CASSTGGQRDTQYF. For the CDR3, the DNA is TGTGCCAGCAGCACGGGGGGGCAGAGAGATACGCAGTATTTT.